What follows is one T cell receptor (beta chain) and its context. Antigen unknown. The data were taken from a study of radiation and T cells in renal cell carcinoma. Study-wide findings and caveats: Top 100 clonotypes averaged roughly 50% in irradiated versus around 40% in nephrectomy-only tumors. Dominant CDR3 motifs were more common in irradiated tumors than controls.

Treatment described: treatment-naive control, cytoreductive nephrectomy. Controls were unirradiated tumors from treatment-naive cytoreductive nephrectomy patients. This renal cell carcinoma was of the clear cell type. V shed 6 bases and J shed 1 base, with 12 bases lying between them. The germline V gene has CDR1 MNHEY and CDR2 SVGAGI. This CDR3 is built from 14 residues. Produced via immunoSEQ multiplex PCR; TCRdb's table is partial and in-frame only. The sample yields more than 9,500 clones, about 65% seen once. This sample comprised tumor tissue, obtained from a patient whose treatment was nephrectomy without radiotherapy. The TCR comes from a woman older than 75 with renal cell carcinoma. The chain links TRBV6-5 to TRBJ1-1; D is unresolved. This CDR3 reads CASRLLGANTEAFF. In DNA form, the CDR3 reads TGTGCCAGCAGGCTACTTGGAGCGAACACTGAAGCTTTCTTT.